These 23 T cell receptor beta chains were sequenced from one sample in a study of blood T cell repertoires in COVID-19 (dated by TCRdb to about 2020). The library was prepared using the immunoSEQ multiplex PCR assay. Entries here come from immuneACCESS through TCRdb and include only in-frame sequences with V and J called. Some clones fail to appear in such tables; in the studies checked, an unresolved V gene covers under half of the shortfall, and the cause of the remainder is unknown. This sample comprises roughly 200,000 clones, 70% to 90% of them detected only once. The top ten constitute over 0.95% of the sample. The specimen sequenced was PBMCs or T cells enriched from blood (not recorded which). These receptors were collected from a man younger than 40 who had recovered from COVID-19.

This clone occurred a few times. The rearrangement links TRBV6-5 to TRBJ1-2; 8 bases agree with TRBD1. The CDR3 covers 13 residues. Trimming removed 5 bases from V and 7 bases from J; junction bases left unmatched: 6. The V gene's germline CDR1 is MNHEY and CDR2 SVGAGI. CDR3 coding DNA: TGTGCCAGCAGTCGAGGACAGGGCGCTGGCTACACCTTC. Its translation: CASSRGQGAGYTF.

The CDR3 spells CASSRWTGTNEKLFF. In nucleotides, the CDR3 is TGCGCCAGCAGCCGTTGGACAGGGACTAATGAAAAACTGTTTTTT. The chain uses TRBV4-1 and TRBJ1-4, with 8 nucleotides matching TRBD1. The CDR3 has 15 residues. J gave up 2 bases and V 4 bases, and 3 bases lay outside the gene matches. CDR1 MGHRA and CDR2 YSYEKL come from the germline V gene.

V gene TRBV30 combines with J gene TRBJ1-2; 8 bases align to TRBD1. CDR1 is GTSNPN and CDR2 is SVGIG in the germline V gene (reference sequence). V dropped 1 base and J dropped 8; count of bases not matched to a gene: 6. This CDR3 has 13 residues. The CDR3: CAWSGTGSTGYTF. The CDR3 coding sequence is TGTGCCTGGAGTGGGACAGGGAGTACGGGCTACACCTTC.

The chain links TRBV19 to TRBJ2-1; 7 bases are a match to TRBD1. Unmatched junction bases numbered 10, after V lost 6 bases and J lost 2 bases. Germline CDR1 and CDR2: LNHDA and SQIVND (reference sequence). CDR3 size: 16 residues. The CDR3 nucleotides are TGTGCCAGTAGCCCGACAACAGGGGTGGCCTACAATGAGCAGTTCTTC. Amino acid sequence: CASSPTTGVAYNEQFF.

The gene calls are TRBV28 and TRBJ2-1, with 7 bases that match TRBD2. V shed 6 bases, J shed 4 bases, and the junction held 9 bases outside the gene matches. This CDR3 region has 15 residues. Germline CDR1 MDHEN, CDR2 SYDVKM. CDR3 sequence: CASSRVASGYNEQFF. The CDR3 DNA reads TGTGCCAGCAGCCGCGTCGCTAGCGGATACAATGAGCAGTTCTTC.

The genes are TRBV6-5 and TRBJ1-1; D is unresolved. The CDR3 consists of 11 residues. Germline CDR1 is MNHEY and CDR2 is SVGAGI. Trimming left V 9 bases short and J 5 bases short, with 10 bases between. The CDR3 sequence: CASFSGTEAFF. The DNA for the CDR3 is TGTGCCAGTTTCTCGGGGACTGAAGCTTTCTTT.

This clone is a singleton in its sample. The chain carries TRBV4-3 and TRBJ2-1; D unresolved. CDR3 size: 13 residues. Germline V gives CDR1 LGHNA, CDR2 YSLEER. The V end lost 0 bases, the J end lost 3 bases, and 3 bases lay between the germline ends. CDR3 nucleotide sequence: TGCGCCAGCAGCCAAGAGAGCTACAATGAGCAGTTCTTC. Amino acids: CASSQESYNEQFF.

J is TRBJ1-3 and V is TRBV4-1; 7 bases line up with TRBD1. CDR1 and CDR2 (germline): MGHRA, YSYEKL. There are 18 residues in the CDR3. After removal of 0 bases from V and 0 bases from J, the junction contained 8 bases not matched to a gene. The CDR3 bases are TGCGCCAGCAGCCAAGATGGGCGGGACAGAACCTCTGGAAACACCATATATTTT. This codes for CASSQDGRDRTSGNTIYF.

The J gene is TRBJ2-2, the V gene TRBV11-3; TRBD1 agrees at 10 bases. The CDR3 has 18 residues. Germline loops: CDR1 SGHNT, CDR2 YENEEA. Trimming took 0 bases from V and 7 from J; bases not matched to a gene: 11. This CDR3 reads CASSLDPQTTGGYGELFF. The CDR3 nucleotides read TGTGCCAGCAGCTTAGATCCCCAAACGACAGGGGGCTACGGGGAGCTGTTTTTT.

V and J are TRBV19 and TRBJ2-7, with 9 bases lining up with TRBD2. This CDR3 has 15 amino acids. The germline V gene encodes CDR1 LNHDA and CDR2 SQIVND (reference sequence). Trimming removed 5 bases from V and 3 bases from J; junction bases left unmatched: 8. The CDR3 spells CASSPKGGGGYEQYF. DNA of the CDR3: TGTGCCAGTAGTCCGAAGGGCGGGGGGGGCTACGAGCAGTACTTC. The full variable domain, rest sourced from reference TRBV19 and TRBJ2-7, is DGGITQSPKYLFRKEGQNVTLSCEQNLNHDAMYWYRQDPGQGLRLIYYSQIVNDFQKGDIAEGYSVSREKKESFPLTVTSAQKNPTAFYLCASSPKGGGGYEQYFGPGTRLTVT.

CDR3 sequence reads: CASSLLWAGLQETQYF. The CDR3 coding sequence is TGTGCCAGCAGCTTACTTTGGGCAGGGTTACAAGAGACCCAGTACTTC. The gene calls are TRBV11-2 and TRBJ2-5; D possibly corresponds to TRBD1 (5 bases). V was clipped by 2 bases and J by 2 bases, with 15 bases between them. Per the germline V gene, CDR1 is SGHAT and CDR2 is FQNNGV. CDR3 length: 16 residues.

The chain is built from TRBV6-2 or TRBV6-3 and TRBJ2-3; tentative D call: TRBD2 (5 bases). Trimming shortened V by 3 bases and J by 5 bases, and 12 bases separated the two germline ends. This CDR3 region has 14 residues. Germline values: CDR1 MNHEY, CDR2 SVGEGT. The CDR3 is CASSYQPSGDTQYF. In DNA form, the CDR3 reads TGTGCCAGCAGTTATCAGCCAAGCGGAGATACGCAGTATTTT.

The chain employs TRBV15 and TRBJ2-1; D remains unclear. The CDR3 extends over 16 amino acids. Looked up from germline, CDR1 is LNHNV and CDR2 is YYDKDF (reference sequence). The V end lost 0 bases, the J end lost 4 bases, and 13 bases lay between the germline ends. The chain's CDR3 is CATSRDSQRQYNEQFF. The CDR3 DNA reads TGTGCCACCAGCAGAGATTCGCAGCGCCAGTACAATGAGCAGTTCTTC. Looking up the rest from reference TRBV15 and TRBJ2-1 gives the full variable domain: DAMVIQNPRYQVTQFGKPVTLSCSQTLNHNVMYWYQQKSSQAPKLLFHYYDKDFNNEADTPDNFQSRRPNTSFCFLDIRSPGLGDTAMYLCATSRDSQRQYNEQFFGPGTRLTVL.

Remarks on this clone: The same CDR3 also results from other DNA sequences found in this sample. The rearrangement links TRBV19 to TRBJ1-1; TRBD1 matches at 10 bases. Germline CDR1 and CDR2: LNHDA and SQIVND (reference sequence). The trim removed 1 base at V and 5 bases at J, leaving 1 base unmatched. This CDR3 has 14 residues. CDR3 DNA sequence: TGTGCCAGTAGTATAGGGACAGGGGGGACTGAAGCTTTCTTT. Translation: CASSIGTGGTEAFF. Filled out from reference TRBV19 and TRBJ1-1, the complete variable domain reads DGGITQSPKYLFRKEGQNVTLSCEQNLNHDAMYWYRQDPGQGLRLIYYSQIVNDFQKGDIAEGYSVSREKKESFPLTVTSAQKNPTAFYLCASSIGTGGTEAFFGQGTRLTVV.

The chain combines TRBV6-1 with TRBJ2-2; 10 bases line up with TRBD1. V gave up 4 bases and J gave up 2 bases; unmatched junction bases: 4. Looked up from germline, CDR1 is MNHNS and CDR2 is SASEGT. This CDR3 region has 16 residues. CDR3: CASSAGQGLNTGELFF. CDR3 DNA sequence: TGTGCCAGCAGTGCGGGACAGGGGTTAAACACCGGGGAGCTGTTTTTT.

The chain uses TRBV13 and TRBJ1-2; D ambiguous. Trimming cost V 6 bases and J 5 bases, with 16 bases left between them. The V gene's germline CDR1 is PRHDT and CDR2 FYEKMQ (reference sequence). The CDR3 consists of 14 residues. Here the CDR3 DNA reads TGTGCCAGCAGATCCGGCTCAGCGGCATATGGCTACACCTTC. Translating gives CASRSGSAAYGYTF.

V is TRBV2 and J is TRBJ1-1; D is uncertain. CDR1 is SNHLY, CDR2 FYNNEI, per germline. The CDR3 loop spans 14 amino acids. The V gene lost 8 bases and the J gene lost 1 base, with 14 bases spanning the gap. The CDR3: CASEEVGGNTEAFF. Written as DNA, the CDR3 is TGTGCCAGCGAGGAGGTAGGAGGGAACACTGAAGCTTTCTTT.

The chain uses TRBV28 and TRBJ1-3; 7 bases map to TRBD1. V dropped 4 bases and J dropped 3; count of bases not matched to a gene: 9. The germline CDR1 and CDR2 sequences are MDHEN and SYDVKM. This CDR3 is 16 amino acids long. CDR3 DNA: TGTGCCAGCAGTTCCACAGGGGCCTTCCTTGGAAACACCATATATTTT. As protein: CASSSTGAFLGNTIYF.

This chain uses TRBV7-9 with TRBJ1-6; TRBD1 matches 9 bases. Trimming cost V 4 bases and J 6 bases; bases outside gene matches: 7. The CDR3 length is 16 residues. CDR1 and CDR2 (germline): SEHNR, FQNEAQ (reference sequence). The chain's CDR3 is CASSSTGQGFNSPLHF. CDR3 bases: TGTGCCAGCAGCTCGACGGGACAGGGCTTTAATTCACCCCTCCACTTT.

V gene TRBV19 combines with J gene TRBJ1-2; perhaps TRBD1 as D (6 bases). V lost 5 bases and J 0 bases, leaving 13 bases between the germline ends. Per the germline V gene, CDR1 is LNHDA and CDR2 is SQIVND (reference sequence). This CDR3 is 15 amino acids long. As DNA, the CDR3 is TGTGCCAGTAGTGAGACAGGAGAAGCTAACTATGGCTACACCTTC. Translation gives CASSETGEANYGYTF. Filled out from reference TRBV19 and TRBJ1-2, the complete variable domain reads DGGITQSPKYLFRKEGQNVTLSCEQNLNHDAMYWYRQDPGQGLRLIYYSQIVNDFQKGDIAEGYSVSREKKESFPLTVTSAQKNPTAFYLCASSETGEANYGYTFGSGTRLTVV.

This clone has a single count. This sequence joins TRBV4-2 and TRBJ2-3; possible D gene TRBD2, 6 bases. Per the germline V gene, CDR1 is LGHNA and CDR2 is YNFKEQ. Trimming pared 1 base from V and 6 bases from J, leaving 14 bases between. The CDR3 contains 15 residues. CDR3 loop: CASSQVIVGRDTQYF. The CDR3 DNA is TGTGCCAGCAGCCAAGTTATTGTGGGGAGGGATACGCAGTATTTT.

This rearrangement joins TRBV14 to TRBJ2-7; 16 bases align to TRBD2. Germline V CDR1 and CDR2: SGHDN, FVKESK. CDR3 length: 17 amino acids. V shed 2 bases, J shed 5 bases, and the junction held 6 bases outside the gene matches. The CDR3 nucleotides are TGTGCCAGCAGCCAACCGGGACTAGCGGGAGGGACCAACGAGCAGTACTTC. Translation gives CASSQPGLAGGTNEQYF.

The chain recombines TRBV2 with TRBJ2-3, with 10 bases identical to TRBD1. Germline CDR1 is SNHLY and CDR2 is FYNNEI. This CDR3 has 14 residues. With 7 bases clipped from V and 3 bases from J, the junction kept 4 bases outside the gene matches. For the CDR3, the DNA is TGTGCCAGCATAAGGGACAGGGGAACAGATACGCAGTATTTT. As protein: CASIRDRGTDTQYF.